Here is one T cell receptor beta chain with its context. TCRdb re-called the reads through MiXCR, storing one row per CDR3 protein. The sample contains around 50,000 distinct CDR3 sequences, less than 9.5% of which appear only once. This entry is derived from a study of patients with pleural tuberculosis. The clonotype comes from a human donor with pleural tuberculosis.

The chain's CDR3 is CSARPGQLNTEAFF. In nucleotides, the CDR3 is TGCAGCGCCAGACCGGGACAGCTTAACACTGAAGCTTTCTTT. The chain combines TRBV29-1 with TRBJ1-1, with 7 bases lining up with TRBD1. The CDR3 runs to 14 residues. The trim removed 7 bases at V and 2 bases at J, leaving 10 bases unmatched. Germline-derived CDR1 and CDR2 are SQVTM and ANQGSEA.